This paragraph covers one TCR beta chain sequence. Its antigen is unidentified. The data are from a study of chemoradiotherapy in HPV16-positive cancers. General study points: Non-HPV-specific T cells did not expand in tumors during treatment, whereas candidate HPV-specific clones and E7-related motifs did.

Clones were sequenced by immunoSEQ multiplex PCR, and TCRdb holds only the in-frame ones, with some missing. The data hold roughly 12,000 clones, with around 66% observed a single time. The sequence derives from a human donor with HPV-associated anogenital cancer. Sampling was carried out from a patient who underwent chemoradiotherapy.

The CDR3 DNA follows: TGTGCCAGCAGCCCTCGAGCGGGAGGGGGAACAGATACGCAGTATTTT. Translating gives CASSPRAGGGTDTQYF. The V and J genes are TRBV6-4 and TRBJ2-3, with 10 positions matching TRBD2. Germline CDR1 and CDR2: MRHNA and SNTAGT. Trimming cost V 6 bases and J 3 bases; bases outside gene matches: 9. The CDR3 totals 16 residues.